What follows are 11 T cell receptor beta chains derived from one specimen sequenced in a study of T cell responses to AZD1222 COVID-19 vaccine. Some clones are missing from TCRdb's copy, which holds only in-frame ones; the method was immunoSEQ multiplex PCR. This sample yields around 120,000 clones, of which approximately 90% are seen a single time; roughly 8.9% belongs to the top ten. The specimen was peripheral blood, collected on day 0 of AZD1222 vaccination. The receptor source for this set is an adult in good health.

The chain has TRBV18 and TRBJ1-2; no clear D. Deletions cut 6 bases from V and 1 base from J, with 21 bases between. This CDR3 region has 17 residues. Germline CDR1 KGHSH, CDR2 LQKENI. Written as DNA, the CDR3 is TGTGCCAGCTCGCCATTTGGTGTAGAAAATATTAACTATGGCTACACCTTC. It translates to CASSPFGVENINYGYTF. The variable domain in full, completed from reference TRBV18 and TRBJ1-2, reads NAGVMQNPRHLVRRRGQEARLRCSPMKGHSHVYWYRQLPEEGLKFMVYLQKENIIDESGMPKERFSAEFPKEGPSILRIQQVVRGDSAAYFCASSPFGVENINYGYTFGSGTRLTVV.

V gene TRBV7-2 combines with J gene TRBJ1-6; a possible D gene is TRBD1 (6 bases). In germline, CDR1 is SGHTA, CDR2 FQGNSA. Trimming shortened V by 1 base and J by 11 bases, and 15 bases separated the two germline ends. The CDR3 runs to 15 residues. The CDR3 nucleotides are TGTGCCAGCAGCTTAGGTGGACCTTCAGGGGCACCCCTCCACTTT. It specifies CASSLGGPSGAPLHF. The variable domain in full, with the rest retrieved from reference TRBV7-2 and TRBJ1-6, is GAGVSQSPSNKVTEKGKDVELRCDPISGHTALYWYRQSLGQGLEFLIYFQGNSAPDKSGLPSDRFSAERTGGSVSTLTIQRTQQEDSAVYLCASSLGGPSGAPLHFGNGTRLTVT.

The chain carries TRBV6-2 or TRBV6-3 and TRBJ1-6; D gene uncertain. The V gene lost 3 bases and the J gene lost 13 bases, with 25 bases spanning the gap. Germline V gene sequence: CDR1 MNHEY, CDR2 SVGEGT. The CDR3 runs 17 residues. The CDR3 nucleotides read TGTGCCAGCAGTTATGCCCCCTGGACTGAGCTTCTTATGCCCCTCCACTTT. Protein product: CASSYAPWTELLMPLHF.

This clone was recorded a few times. The chain joins TRBV11-2 to TRBJ2-7; D is tentatively TRBD1 or TRBD2 (5 bases each). V shed 5 bases and J shed 2 bases, with 22 bases lying between them. This CDR3 spans 17 amino acids. CDR1 and CDR2 (germline): SGHAT, FQNNGV. The CDR3 nucleotides read TGTGCCAGCAGCGTAGGGTTACGCCGGGACGGAGCCTACGAGCAGTACTTC. Amino acid sequence: CASSVGLRRDGAYEQYF. Full variable domain (rest looked up from reference TRBV11-2 and TRBJ2-7): EAGVAQSPRYKIIEKRQSVAFWCNPISGHATLYWYQQILGQGPKLLIQFQNNGVVDDSQLPKDRFSAERLKGVDSTLKIQPAKLEDSAVYLCASSVGLRRDGAYEQYFGPGTRLTVT.

The chain combines TRBV6-1 with TRBJ1-5; D uncertain. Germline V gene sequence: CDR1 MNHNS, CDR2 SASEGT. The CDR3 consists of 15 residues. The V and J ends lost 3 bases and 3 bases respectively, with 12 bases between them. The CDR3 sequence: CASSEALTPNQPQHF. The CDR3 bases are TGTGCCAGCAGTGAGGCCTTAACACCCAATCAGCCCCAGCATTTT.

The chain links TRBV19 to TRBJ1-4, with 9 bases that match TRBD1. J gave up 8 bases and V 5 bases, and 9 bases lay outside the gene matches. The germline V gene encodes CDR1 LNHDA and CDR2 SQIVND (reference sequence). The CDR3 is 15 residues long. CDR3 protein: CASSSRDRVGEKLFF. The CDR3 nucleotides are TGTGCCAGTAGTTCGCGGGACAGGGTGGGAGAAAAACTGTTTTTT.

This sequence joins TRBV7-3 and TRBJ2-3, with TRBD2 identical over 11 bases. Germline V gene sequence: CDR1 SGHTA, CDR2 FQGTGA. The junction had 7 bases not matched to a gene; V was cut back by 5 bases and J by 6 bases. This CDR3 has 15 amino acids. This CDR3 is CASSNRLAGMDTQYF. CDR3 DNA sequence: TGTGCCAGCAGCAACCGACTAGCGGGGATGGATACGCAGTATTTT. The whole variable domain, remainder taken from reference TRBV7-3 and TRBJ2-3, is GAGVSQTPSNKVTEKGKYVELRCDPISGHTALYWYRQSLGQGPEFLIYFQGTGAADDSGLPNDRFFAVRPEGSVSTLKIQRTERGDSAVYLCASSNRLAGMDTQYFGPGTRLTVL.

The chain has TRBV2 and TRBJ2-6; D not certain. Trimming shortened V by 1 base and J by 0 bases, and 10 bases separated the two germline ends. Looked up from germline, CDR1 is SNHLY and CDR2 is FYNNEI. This CDR3 has 17 amino acids. CDR3 loop: CASSEEPRFSGANVLTF. Here the CDR3 DNA reads TGTGCCAGCAGTGAAGAACCCAGATTCTCTGGGGCCAACGTCCTGACTTTC.

The chain recombines TRBV18 with TRBJ2-5, with D tentatively TRBD1 (6 bases). The CDR3 contains 14 residues. The germline V and J ends were trimmed by 2 bases and 5 bases, with 12 bases remaining between them. Germline V gene lookup returns CDR1 KGHSH and CDR2 LQKENI. The CDR3 loop is CASSPSRGGETQYF. CDR3 in DNA: TGTGCCAGCTCACCATCCAGGGGTGGTGAGACCCAGTACTTC.

A single count supports this clone. This chain joins TRBV19 and TRBJ2-1; the D is unclear. In germline, CDR1 is LNHDA, CDR2 SQIVND (reference sequence). The CDR3 is made up of 12 amino acids. The V end lost 6 bases, the J end lost 5 bases, and 8 bases lay between the germline ends. CDR3 bases: TGTGCCAGTAGCACCCTCAACAATGAGCAGTTCTTC. Translation gives CASSTLNNEQFF.

The V and J genes are TRBV5-1 and TRBJ1-1; D is undetermined. The V and J ends lost 3 bases and 1 base respectively, with 13 bases between them. CDR1 is SGHRS and CDR2 is YFSETQ in the germline V gene. The CDR3 is 15 amino acids. This CDR3 is CASSSDVGRNTEAFF. The CDR3 DNA reads TGCGCCAGCAGCTCCGACGTGGGAAGGAACACTGAAGCTTTCTTT.